This T cell receptor beta chain is from a study of T cells after yellow fever vaccination. TCRdb called the 5' RACE reads again in MiXCR, with one record for every CDR3 protein. Of 350,000 or so distinct CDR3 sequences in the sample, 8% to 9.5% were seen once. The germline V gene has CDR1 ENHRY and CDR2 SYGVKD. The CDR3 totals 14 residues. The germline V and J ends were trimmed by 2 bases and 7 bases, with 14 bases remaining between them. The source was PBMCs, collected around 45 days after the first yellow fever vaccination. The source of this sequence is a man aged 18-30 years who received the YFV17D yellow fever vaccine. This rearrangement joins TRBV10-3 to TRBJ1-2; the D is unclear. This chain's CDR3 is CAISEMSINGGYTF. CDR3 bases: TGTGCCATCAGTGAGATGTCAATCAATGGTGGCTACACCTTC.